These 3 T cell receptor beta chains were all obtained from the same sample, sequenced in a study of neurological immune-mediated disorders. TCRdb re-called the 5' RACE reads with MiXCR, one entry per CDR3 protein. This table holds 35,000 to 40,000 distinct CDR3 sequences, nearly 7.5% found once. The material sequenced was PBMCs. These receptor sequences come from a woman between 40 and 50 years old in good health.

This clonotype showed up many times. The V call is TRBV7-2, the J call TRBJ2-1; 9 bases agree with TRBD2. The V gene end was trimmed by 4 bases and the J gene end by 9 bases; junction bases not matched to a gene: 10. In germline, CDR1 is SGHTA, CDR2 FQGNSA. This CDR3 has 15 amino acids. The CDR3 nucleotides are TGTGCCAGCAGCTCTACTCCGGGACTAGCAAGTGAGCAGTTCTTC. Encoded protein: CASSSTPGLASEQFF.

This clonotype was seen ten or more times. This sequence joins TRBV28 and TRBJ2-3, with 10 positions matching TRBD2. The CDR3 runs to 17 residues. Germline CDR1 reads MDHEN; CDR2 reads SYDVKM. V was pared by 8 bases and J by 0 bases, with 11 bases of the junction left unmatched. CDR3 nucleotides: TGTGCCAGCCCGGCTAGCGGGAGTTTCACTAGCACAGATACGCAGTATTTT. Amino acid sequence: CASPASGSFTSTDTQYF.

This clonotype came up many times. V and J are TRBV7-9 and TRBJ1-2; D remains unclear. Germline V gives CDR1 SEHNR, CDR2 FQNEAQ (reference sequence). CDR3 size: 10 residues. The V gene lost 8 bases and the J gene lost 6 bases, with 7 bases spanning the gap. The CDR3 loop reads CASSGNGYTF. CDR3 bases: TGTGCCAGCTCTGGCAATGGCTACACCTTC.